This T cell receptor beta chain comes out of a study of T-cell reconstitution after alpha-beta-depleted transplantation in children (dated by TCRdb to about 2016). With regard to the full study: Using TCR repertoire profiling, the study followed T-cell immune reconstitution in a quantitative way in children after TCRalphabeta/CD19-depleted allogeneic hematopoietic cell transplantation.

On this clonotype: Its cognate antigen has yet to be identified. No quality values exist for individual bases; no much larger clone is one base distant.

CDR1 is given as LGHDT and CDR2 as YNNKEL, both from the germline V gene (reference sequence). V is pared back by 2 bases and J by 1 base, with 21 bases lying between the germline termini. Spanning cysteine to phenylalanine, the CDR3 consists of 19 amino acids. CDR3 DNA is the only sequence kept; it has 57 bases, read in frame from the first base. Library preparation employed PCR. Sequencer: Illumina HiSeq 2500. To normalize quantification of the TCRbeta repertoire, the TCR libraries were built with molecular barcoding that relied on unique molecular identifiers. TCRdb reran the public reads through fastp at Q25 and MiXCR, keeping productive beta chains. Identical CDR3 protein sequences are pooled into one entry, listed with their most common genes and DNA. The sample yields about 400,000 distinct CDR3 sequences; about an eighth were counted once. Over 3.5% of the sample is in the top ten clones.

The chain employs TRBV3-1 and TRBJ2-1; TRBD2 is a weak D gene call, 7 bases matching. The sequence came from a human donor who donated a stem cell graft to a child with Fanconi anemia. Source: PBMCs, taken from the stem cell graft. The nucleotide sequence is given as TGTGCCAGCAGCCAACGTGCGGGGGCCGGGAATAGGTCCTACAATGAGCAGTTCTTC. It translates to CASSQRAGAGNRSYNEQFF.